This record covers a single T cell receptor (beta chain). Its antigen is currently unknown. The data belong to a study of T cells in Graves' hyperthyroidism and ophthalmopathy. Whole-study results and caveats: The blood repertoire included most of the expanded thyroid clonotypes above 0.001.

From germline, CDR1 is MDHEN and CDR2 SYDVKM. V dropped 5 bases and J dropped 2 bases, with 4 bases sitting between them. The CDR3 loop spans 13 amino acids. RNA transcripts served as the template for amplifying TCR beta CDR3 regions. The HTBI set primed first-round TCR CDR3 RT-PCR. Each CDR3 protein gets one entry after TCRdb re-called the multiplex PCR reads with MiXCR. Of fewer than 350,000 distinct CDR3 sequences in the sample, roughly 15% are singletons; the top ten hold around 30%. The V call is TRBV28, the J call TRBJ1-6; D gene ambiguous. The sample consisted of blood. The clonotype originates from a woman aged 50 to 60 with Graves' hyperthyroidism that later progressed to Graves' ophthalmopathy. The CDR3 DNA reads as TGTGCCAGCAGTCGGACCTATAATTCACCCCTCCACTTT. This translates into CASSRTYNSPLHF.